This T cell receptor (beta chain) was observed in a study of graft-versus-host responses after intestinal transplantation. Across the study: Isolated intestinal, liver-intestinal, or multivisceral transplants were what recipients had. The study, taken as a whole, reports: Peak circulating GvH clone levels tracked with early post-transplant HvG declines. Some GvH clones were seen earlier in gut or blood, suggesting intestinal origin.

Details on this clone: Antigen: not known. At one boundary the junction diverges from the germline segment, which might be a read error.

The repertoire was sequenced with immunoSEQ multiplex PCR; TCRdb's copy has only in-frame clones and lacks some. The sample carries over 80,000 clones, 85% to 95% recorded once. CDR1 and CDR2 (germline): LGHNA, YSLEER. CDR3 length equals 15 residues. The J gene is TRBJ2-2, the V gene TRBV4-3; 12 nucleotides agree with TRBD1. This receptor was obtained from a human donor who was the organ donor for an intestinal transplant. The material was unstimulated CD8+ T cells sorted from spleen or lymph node cells, obtained before transplant. As DNA, the CDR3 is TGCGCCAGCAGCCAGGGACAGGGGGCGGACGGGGAGCTGTCTTTT. The encoded protein is CASSQGQGADGELSF.